This is a list of T cell receptor beta chains from one sample in a study of blood T cell repertoires in COVID-19. Generated by immunoSEQ multiplex PCR, the TCRdb table keeps only in-frame clones and is missing some. The data show roughly 350,000 clones, over 75% seen once. Input material: peripheral blood. Receptors were obtained from a woman in her forties or fifties with active or convalescent COVID-19. CDR3s include the opening cysteine and the closing phenylalanine or tryptophan. D genes are given only for firm matches. Size is stated for part of the rows, as once, few or many counts, or as a class when the clone is expanded.

CDR3nt	CDR3aa	j_gene	len	d_gene	v_gene	abundance
TGTGCCAGCAGCCCTATCCCGAACACTGAAGCTTTCTTT	CASSPIPNTEAFF	TRBJ1-1	13	.	TRBV5-4	.
TGTGCCAGCAGCTTAGCTTTTAAAGAGACCCAGTACTTC	CASSLAFKETQYF	TRBJ2-5	13	.	TRBV7-2	many
TGTGCCAGCAGTTCGGAGATTAACTATGGCTACACCTTC	CASSSEINYGYTF	TRBJ1-2	13	.	TRBV28	.
TGCGCCAGCAGCCAGCCATACAGGGGACCGGGCACCGGGGAGCTGTTTTTT	CASSQPYRGPGTGELFF	TRBJ2-2	17	TRBD1	TRBV4-1	.
TGCGCCAGCAGCTTTGGGACAGTACAAGAGACCCAGTACTTC	CASSFGTVQETQYF	TRBJ2-5	14	TRBD1	TRBV5-1	.
TGTGCCAGCAGGAGGGGCGGGAGGGGAGACGAGCAGTACTTC	CASRRGGRGDEQYF	TRBJ2-7	14	TRBD2	TRBV7-2	.
TGTGCCAGCTCACCGGGCGGGGCCGCCGCACAAAACATTCAGTACTTC	CASSPGGAAAQNIQYF	TRBJ2-4	16	.	TRBV18	.
TGTGCCATCAGTACCGGGACTAGGTTGTCCGGGGAGCTGTTTTTT	CAISTGTRLSGELFF	TRBJ2-2	15	TRBD2	TRBV10-3	.
TGTGCCAGCAGCCCGAGCGGGAACTCCTACAATGAGCAGTTCTTC	CASSPSGNSYNEQFF	TRBJ2-1	15	TRBD2	TRBV3-1/TRBV3-2	.
TGCGCCAGCAGCCCGGGACTCCAGGTCGCAGATACGCAGTATTTT	CASSPGLQVADTQYF	TRBJ2-3	15	.	TRBV5-1	few
TGTGCCAGTAGTATTTTGAATATAGCCTATGGCTACACCTTC	CASSILNIAYGYTF	TRBJ1-2	14	.	TRBV19	.
TGTGCCAGCAGCTTTAGTGAGGCAGGGGGCCATGGCTACACCTTC	CASSFSEAGGHGYTF	TRBJ1-2	15	TRBD1	TRBV11-2	.
TGTGCCAGCAGTTTCCCGGCGGGGTTTAATCAGCCCCAGCATTTT	CASSFPAGFNQPQHF	TRBJ1-5	15	.	TRBV28	.
TGTGCCAGCACCCAAGCGGGGGCCGGAGATACGCAGTATTTT	CASTQAGAGDTQYF	TRBJ2-3	14	TRBD2	TRBV5-6	.
TGTGCCAGCACCCGGGCCGGGAGGGCGGGGGACGAGCAGTACTTC	CASTRAGRAGDEQYF	TRBJ2-7	15	TRBD2	TRBV28	.
TGCGCCAGCAGCCAAGATACAATGAACTATGGCTACACCTTC	CASSQDTMNYGYTF	TRBJ1-2	14	.	TRBV4-3	.
TGTGCCAGCAGTCCCTGGGCCTATAGCGGGGGGCGCACAGATACGCAGTATTTT	CASSPWAYSGGRTDTQYF	TRBJ2-3	18	TRBD2	TRBV6-6	.
TGTGCTACGGGGAACTATGGCTACACCTTC	CATGNYGYTF	TRBJ1-2	10	.	TRBV7-9	.
TGTGCCACCAGTGACCCTGGGACACCTAGCACAGATACGCAGTATTTT	CATSDPGTPSTDTQYF	TRBJ2-3	16	.	TRBV24-1	.
TGCGCCAGCAGCTTGGAGTCAGGGAAGTTCTTC	CASSLESGKFF	TRBJ1-2	11	.	TRBV5-1	.
TGTGCCTTCCGGGACAGAAAATATGGCTACACCTTC	CAFRDRKYGYTF	TRBJ1-2	12	TRBD1	TRBV30	.
TGTGCCAGCAGCTTGGGCAGATCCAACTATGGCTACACCTTC	CASSLGRSNYGYTF	TRBJ1-2	14	.	TRBV5-4	.
TGTGCCAGTTCACCCTCCGGGACAGCTACCTACGAGCAGTACTTC	CASSPSGTATYEQYF	TRBJ2-7	15	TRBD1	TRBV19	few
TGTGCCAGCAGCTTAGGTCCCGCGGATCTCTATGGCTACACCTTC	CASSLGPADLYGYTF	TRBJ1-2	15	.	TRBV11-2	few
TGTGCCAGTAGTATAGATGGAGTGAACACTGAAGCTTTCTTT	CASSIDGVNTEAFF	TRBJ1-1	14	.	TRBV19	.
TGTGCCAGCAGTTACGATGGCCGGACTAGCCCTGAGCAGTTCTTC	CASSYDGRTSPEQFF	TRBJ2-1	15	TRBD2	TRBV6-6	.
TGTGCCAGCAGTTACTCGACGGGGGGACCAGATACGCAGTATTTT	CASSYSTGGPDTQYF	TRBJ2-3	15	TRBD2	TRBV6-6	.
TGTGCCAGCAGTCTCACCCAGCGACCTAATGGCTACACCTTC	CASSLTQRPNGYTF	TRBJ1-2	14	.	TRBV27	few
TGCGCCAGCAGCCAAGGGGGAGGCGAGCAGTACTTC	CASSQGGGEQYF	TRBJ2-7	12	.	TRBV4-3	.
TGTGCCATCAGTGAGTTAGGGGGATTGCAGTACTTC	CAISELGGLQYF	TRBJ2-7	12	.	TRBV10-3	.
TGTGCCACCCTCAGAGGGGGAGCCTACGAGCAGTACTTC	CATLRGGAYEQYF	TRBJ2-7	13	.	TRBV6-5	.
TGCGCCAGCAGCTTGGGACAGGGTAGGGATGGCTACACCTTC	CASSLGQGRDGYTF	TRBJ1-2	14	TRBD1	TRBV5-1	.
TGCGCCAGCAGCTTTTATCGGACAGCTTTGAACACTGAAGCTTTCTTT	CASSFYRTALNTEAFF	TRBJ1-1	16	.	TRBV5-1	.
TGTGCCAGTAGTATCCAGTCATCCCAAGAGACCCAGTACTTC	CASSIQSSQETQYF	TRBJ2-5	14	.	TRBV19	.
TGTGCCACCAGTGATTCTAGTACTAGCGCCCTATACAATGAGCAGTTCTTC	CATSDSSTSALYNEQFF	TRBJ2-1	17	TRBD2	TRBV24-1	.
TGTGCCAGTACTGCAGGGGCTGGAAACACCATATATTTT	CASTAGAGNTIYF	TRBJ1-3	13	.	TRBV19	.
TGTGCCAGCTCACCACCTCATGGGGAGAAACTGTTTTTT	CASSPPHGEKLFF	TRBJ1-4	13	.	TRBV18	once
TGCGCCAGCAGCTCTAGAAAGCAGTACTTC	CASSSRKQYF	TRBJ2-7	10	.	TRBV5-1	.
TGTGCCAGCAGTCAGGACAGGGCTGGAAACACCATATATTTT	CASSQDRAGNTIYF	TRBJ1-3	14	TRBD1	TRBV6-5	.
TGTGCCAGTAGTGTGGGGCCCCAAGAGACCCAGTACTTC	CASSVGPQETQYF	TRBJ2-5	13	.	TRBV19	.
TGTGCCAGCCGACGTCAGGGGAACACTGAAGCTTTCTTT	CASRRQGNTEAFF	TRBJ1-1	13	.	TRBV5-5	few
TGTGCCAGCAGCGCTAGCGGGGGTAGAGATACGCAGTATTTT	CASSASGGRDTQYF	TRBJ2-3	14	TRBD2	TRBV9	once
TGTGCCAGCAGTTTTAGTAGTTCGCAGTTCTTC	CASSFSSSQFF	TRBJ2-1	11	.	TRBV12-3/TRBV12-4	.
TGTGCCAGCACCAAAAGTCGCGGGACAGAGAATTCACCCCTCCACTTT	CASTKSRGTENSPLHF	TRBJ1-6	16	TRBD1	TRBV6-6	.
TGTGCCACGCACGTGGCTAGCGGGAGACATGAGCAGTTCTTC	CATHVASGRHEQFF	TRBJ2-1	14	TRBD2	TRBV28	.
TGCGCCAGCAGCTTGGAGGGACAGGGGAGTTCACCCCTCCACTTT	CASSLEGQGSSPLHF	TRBJ1-6	15	TRBD1	TRBV5-1	.